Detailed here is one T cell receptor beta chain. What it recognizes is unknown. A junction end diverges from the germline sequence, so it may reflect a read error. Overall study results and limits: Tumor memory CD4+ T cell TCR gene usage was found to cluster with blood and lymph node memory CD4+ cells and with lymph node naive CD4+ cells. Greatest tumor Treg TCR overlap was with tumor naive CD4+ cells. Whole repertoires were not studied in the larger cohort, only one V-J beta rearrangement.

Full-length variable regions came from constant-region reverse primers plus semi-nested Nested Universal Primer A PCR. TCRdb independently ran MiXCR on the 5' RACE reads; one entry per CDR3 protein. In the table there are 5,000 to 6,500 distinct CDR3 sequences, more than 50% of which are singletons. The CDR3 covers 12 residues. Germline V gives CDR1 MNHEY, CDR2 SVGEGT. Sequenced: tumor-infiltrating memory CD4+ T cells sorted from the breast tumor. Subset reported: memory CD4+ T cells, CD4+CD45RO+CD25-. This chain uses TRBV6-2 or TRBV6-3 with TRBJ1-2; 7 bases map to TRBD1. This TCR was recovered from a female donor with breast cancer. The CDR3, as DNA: TGTGCCACCACAACAGGGGACTATGGCCACACCTTC. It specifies CATTTGDYGHTF.